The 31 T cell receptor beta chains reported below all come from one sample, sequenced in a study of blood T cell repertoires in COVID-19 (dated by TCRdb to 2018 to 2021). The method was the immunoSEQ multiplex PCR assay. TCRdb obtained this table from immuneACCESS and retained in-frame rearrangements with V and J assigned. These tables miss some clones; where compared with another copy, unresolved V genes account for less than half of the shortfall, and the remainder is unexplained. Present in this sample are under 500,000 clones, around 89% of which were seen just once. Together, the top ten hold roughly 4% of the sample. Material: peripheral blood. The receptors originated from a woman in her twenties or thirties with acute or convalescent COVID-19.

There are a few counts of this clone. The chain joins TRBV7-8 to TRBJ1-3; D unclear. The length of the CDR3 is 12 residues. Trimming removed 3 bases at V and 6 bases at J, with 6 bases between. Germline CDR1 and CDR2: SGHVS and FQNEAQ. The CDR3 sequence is CASSLALNTIYF. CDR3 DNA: TGTGCCAGCAGCTTGGCCTTAAACACCATATATTTT.

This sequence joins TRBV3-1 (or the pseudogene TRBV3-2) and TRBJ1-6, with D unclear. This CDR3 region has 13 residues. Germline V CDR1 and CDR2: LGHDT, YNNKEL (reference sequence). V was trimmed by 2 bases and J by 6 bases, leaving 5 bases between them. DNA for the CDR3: TGTGCCAGCAGCCAATTCGGTAATTCACCCCTCCACTTT. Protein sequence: CASSQFGNSPLHF.

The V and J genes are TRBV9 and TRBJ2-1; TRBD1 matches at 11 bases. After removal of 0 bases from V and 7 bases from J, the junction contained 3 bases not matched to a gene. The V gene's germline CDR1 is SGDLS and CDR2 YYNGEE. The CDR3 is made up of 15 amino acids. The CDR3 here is CASSVAGTGGNEQFF. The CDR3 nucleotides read TGTGCCAGCAGCGTAGCGGGGACAGGGGGAAATGAGCAGTTCTTC.

The DNA of the CDR3 is TGTGCCAGCAGTTTAGCCTCTAGCTCCTACAATGAGCAGTTCTTC. Its protein product is CASSLASSSYNEQFF. The chain has TRBV6-5 and TRBJ2-1, with D hard to call. The CDR3 is 15 residues long. Germline loops: CDR1 MNHEY, CDR2 SVGAGI. Trimming cost V 4 bases and J 0 bases, with 10 bases left between them.

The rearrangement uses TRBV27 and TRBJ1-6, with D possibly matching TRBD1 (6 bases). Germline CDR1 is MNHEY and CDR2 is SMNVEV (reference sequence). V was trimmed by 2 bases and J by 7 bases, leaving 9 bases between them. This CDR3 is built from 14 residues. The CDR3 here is CASSLTGTNSPLHF. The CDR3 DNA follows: TGTGCCAGCAGTTTAACAGGGACAAATTCACCCCTCCACTTT.

CDR3: CASSQGQLAYGYTF. The CDR3 DNA is TGTGCCAGCTCCCAGGGACAGCTCGCATATGGCTACACCTTC. V and J are TRBV2 and TRBJ1-2, with 7 nucleotides matching TRBD1. This CDR3 region has 14 residues. Germline V CDR1 and CDR2: SNHLY, FYNNEI. V shed 8 bases, J shed 5 bases, and the junction held 11 bases outside the gene matches.

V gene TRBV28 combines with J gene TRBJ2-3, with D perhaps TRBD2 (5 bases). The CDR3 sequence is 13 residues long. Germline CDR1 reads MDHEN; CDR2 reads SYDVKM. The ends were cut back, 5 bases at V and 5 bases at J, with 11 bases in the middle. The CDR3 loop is CASSGIAGDTQYF. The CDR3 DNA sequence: TGTGCCAGCAGTGGAATCGCGGGAGATACGCAGTATTTT.

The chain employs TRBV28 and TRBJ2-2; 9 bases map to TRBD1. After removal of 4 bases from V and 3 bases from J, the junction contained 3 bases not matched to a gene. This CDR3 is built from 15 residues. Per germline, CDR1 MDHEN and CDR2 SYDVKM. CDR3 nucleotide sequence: TGTGCCAGCAGTTACAGGGGGCGGGACACCGGGGAGCTGTTTTTT. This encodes CASSYRGRDTGELFF.

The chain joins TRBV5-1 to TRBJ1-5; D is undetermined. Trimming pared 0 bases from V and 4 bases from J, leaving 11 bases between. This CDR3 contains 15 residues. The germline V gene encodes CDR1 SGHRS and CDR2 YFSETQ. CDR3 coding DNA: TGCGCCAGCAGCTTGGAGGGCGGGGATAATCAGCCCCAGCATTTT. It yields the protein CASSLEGGDNQPQHF. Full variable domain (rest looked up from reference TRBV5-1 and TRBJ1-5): KAGVTQTPRYLIKTRGQQVTLSCSPISGHRSVSWYQQTPGQGLQFLFEYFSETQRNKGNFPGRFSGRQFSNSRSEMNVSTLELGDSALYLCASSLEGGDNQPQHFGDGTRLSIL.

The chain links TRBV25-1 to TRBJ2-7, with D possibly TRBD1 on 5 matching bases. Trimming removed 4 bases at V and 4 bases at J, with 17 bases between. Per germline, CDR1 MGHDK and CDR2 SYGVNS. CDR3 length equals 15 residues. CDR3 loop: CASSGATVEDYEQYF. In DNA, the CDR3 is TGTGCCAGCAGTGGGGCGACAGTCGAGGATTACGAGCAGTACTTC.

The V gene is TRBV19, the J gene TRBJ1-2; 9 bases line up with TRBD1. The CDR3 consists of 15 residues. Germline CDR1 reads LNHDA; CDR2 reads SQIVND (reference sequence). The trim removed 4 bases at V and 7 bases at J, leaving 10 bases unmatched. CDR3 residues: CASSTTRDRATGYTF. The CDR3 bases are TGTGCCAGTAGTACTACCCGGGACAGGGCTACTGGCTACACCTTC.

CDR3 region: CASSVSGGSTDTQYF. The DNA of the CDR3 is TGTGCCAGCAGCGTATCGGGGGGGAGCACAGATACGCAGTATTTT. The chain recombines TRBV9 with TRBJ2-3, with 8 bases identical to TRBD2. Per germline, CDR1 SGDLS and CDR2 YYNGEE. This CDR3 region has 15 residues. With V trimmed by 1 base and J by 0 bases, 1 base remained unmatched.

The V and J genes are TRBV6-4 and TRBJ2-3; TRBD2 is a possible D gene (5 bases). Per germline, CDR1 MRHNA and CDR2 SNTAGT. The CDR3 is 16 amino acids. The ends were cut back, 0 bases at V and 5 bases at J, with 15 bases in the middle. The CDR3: CASSDSYGNTQDTQYF. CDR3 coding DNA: TGTGCCAGCAGTGACTCTTACGGGAATACGCAAGATACGCAGTATTTT.

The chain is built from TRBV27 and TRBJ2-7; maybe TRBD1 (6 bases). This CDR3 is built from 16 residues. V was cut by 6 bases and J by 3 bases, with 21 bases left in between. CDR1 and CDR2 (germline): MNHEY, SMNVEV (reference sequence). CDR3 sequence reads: CASSYSRVGARYEQYF. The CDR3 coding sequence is TGTGCCAGCAGCTACTCCCGGGTGGGGGCGCGCTACGAGCAGTACTTC.

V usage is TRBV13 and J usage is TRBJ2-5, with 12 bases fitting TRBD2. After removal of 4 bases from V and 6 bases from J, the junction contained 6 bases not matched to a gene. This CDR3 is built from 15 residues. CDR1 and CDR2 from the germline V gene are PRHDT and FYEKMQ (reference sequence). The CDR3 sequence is CASSSLAGGQKTQYF. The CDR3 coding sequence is TGTGCCAGCAGCTCTCTAGCGGGGGGGCAGAAGACCCAGTACTTC.

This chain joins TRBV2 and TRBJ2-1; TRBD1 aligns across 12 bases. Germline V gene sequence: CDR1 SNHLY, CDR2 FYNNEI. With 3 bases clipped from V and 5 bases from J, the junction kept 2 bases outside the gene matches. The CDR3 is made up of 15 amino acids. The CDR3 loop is CASSEGQGANNEQFF. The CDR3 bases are TGTGCCAGCAGTGAGGGACAGGGGGCGAACAATGAGCAGTTCTTC.

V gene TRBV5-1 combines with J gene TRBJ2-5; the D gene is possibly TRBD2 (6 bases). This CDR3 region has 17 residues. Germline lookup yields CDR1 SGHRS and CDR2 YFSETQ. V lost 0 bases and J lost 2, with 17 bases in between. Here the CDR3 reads CASSLGYVGGIQETQYF. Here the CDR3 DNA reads TGCGCCAGCAGCTTGGGCTATGTGGGGGGAATACAAGAGACCCAGTACTTC. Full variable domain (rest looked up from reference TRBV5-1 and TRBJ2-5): KAGVTQTPRYLIKTRGQQVTLSCSPISGHRSVSWYQQTPGQGLQFLFEYFSETQRNKGNFPGRFSGRQFSNSRSEMNVSTLELGDSALYLCASSLGYVGGIQETQYFGPGTRLLVL.

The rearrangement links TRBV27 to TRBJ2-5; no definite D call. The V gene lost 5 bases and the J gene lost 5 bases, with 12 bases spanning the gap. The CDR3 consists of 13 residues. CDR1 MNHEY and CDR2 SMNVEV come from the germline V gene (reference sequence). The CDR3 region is CASSQRRRETQYF. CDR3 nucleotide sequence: TGTGCCAGCAGTCAACGAAGGCGGGAGACCCAGTACTTC.

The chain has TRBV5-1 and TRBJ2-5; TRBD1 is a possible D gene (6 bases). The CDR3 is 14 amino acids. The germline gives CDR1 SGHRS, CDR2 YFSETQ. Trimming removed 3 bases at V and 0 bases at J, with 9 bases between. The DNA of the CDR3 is TGCGCCAGCAGCTCGTGGACAGACCAAGAGACCCAGTACTTC. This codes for CASSSWTDQETQYF.

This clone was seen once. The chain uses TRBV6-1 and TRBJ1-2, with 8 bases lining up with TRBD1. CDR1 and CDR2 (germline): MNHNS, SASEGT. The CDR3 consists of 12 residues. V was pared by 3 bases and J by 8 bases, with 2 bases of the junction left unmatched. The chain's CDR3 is CASSEDRVGYTF. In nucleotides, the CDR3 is TGTGCCAGCAGTGAGGACAGGGTCGGCTACACCTTC.

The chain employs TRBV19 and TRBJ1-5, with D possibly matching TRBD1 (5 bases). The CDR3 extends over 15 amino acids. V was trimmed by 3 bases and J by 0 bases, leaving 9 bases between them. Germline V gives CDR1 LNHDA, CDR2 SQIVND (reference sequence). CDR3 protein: CASSMGGYSNQPQHF. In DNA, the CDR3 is TGTGCCAGTAGTATGGGGGGTTATAGCAATCAGCCCCAGCATTTT. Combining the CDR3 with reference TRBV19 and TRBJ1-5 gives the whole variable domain DGGITQSPKYLFRKEGQNVTLSCEQNLNHDAMYWYRQDPGQGLRLIYYSQIVNDFQKGDIAEGYSVSREKKESFPLTVTSAQKNPTAFYLCASSMGGYSNQPQHFGDGTRLSIL.

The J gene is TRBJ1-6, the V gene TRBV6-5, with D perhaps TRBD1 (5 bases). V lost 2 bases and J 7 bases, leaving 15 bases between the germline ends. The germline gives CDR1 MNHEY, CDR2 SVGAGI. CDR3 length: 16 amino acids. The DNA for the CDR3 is TGTGCCAGCAGTTACAAATCATCCCGGGGGAATTCACCCCTCCACTTT. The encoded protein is CASSYKSSRGNSPLHF.

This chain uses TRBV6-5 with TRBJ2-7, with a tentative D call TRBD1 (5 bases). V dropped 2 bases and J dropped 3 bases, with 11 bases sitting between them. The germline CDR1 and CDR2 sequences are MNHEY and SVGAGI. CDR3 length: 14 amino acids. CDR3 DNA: TGTGCCAGCAGTTACGACGAAAGGGGCTACGAGCAGTACTTC. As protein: CASSYDERGYEQYF.

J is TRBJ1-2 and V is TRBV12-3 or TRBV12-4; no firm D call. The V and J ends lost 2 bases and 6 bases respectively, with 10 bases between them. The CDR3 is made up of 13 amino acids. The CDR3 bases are TGTGCCAGCAGTTTACAGGATTTGCATGGCTACACCTTC. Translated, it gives CASSLQDLHGYTF.

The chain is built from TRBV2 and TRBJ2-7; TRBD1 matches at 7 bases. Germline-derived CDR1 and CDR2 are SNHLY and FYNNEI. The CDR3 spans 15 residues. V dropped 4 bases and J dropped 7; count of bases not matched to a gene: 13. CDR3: CASSGSGTESWEQYF. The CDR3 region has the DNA TGTGCCAGCAGTGGATCCGGGACAGAGTCCTGGGAGCAGTACTTC.

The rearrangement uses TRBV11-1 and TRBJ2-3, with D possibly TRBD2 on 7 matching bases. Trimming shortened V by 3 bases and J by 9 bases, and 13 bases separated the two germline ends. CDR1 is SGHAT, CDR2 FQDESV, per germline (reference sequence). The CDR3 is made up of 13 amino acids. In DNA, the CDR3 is TGTGCCAGCAGCTTGGGGAGGGGGACGACGCAGTATTTT. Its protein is CASSLGRGTTQYF.

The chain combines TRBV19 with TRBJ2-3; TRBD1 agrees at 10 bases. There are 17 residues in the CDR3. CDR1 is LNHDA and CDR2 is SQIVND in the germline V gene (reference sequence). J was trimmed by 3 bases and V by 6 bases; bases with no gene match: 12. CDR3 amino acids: CASSPYGTGVSTDTQYF. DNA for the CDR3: TGTGCCAGTAGCCCGTACGGGACAGGGGTTTCAACAGATACGCAGTATTTT. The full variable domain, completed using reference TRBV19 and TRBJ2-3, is DGGITQSPKYLFRKEGQNVTLSCEQNLNHDAMYWYRQDPGQGLRLIYYSQIVNDFQKGDIAEGYSVSREKKESFPLTVTSAQKNPTAFYLCASSPYGTGVSTDTQYFGPGTRLTVL.

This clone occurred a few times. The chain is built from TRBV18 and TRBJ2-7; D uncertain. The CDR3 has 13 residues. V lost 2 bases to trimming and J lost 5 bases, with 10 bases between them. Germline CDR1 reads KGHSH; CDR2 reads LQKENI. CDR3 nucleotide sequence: TGTGCCAGCTCACCATCTATTTCTAACGAGCAGTACTTC. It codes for CASSPSISNEQYF.

CDR3 residues: CAWRQKDRDSYEQYF. CDR3 nucleotide sequence: TGTGCCTGGAGGCAAAAGGACAGGGACTCCTACGAGCAGTACTTC. The rearrangement joins TRBV30 to TRBJ2-7, with 8 nucleotides matching TRBD1. The CDR3 covers 15 residues. V trimming: 3 bases; J trimming: 0 bases; junction bases outside the gene matches: 7. Per the germline V gene, CDR1 is GTSNPN and CDR2 is SVGIG (reference sequence).

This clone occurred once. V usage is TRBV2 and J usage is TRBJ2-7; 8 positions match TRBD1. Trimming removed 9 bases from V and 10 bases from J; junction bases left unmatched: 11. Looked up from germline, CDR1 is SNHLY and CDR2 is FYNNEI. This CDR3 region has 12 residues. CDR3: CASKQGVNPQYF. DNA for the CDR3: TGTGCCAGTAAACAGGGGGTCAACCCCCAGTACTTC.

Written as DNA, the CDR3 is TGTGCCAGCAGTGAAGAACAGGGTTTCTACGAGCAGTACTTC. Translation: CASSEEQGFYEQYF. The chain combines TRBV2 with TRBJ2-7; D possibly corresponds to TRBD1 (6 bases). This CDR3 is built from 14 residues. V was cut by 1 base and J by 3 bases, with 10 bases left in between. Germline V CDR1 and CDR2: SNHLY, FYNNEI.